This TCR beta chain was obtained from a study of cytomegalovirus exposure and HLA in healthy donors. 60 Vbeta and 13 Jbeta primers were used in PCR. Clones were sequenced by immunoSEQ multiplex PCR, and TCRdb holds only the in-frame ones, with some missing. Among more than 140,000 clones listed, just under 85% were seen once. This clone was recorded only once. The target antigen is unknown. Whole-study results and caveats: CMV antigen specificity was confirmed in vitro for a few CMV-associated chains. Most observed TCR sequences were rare, whereas some public TCRs were detected in many donors.

V was clipped by 0 bases and J by 0 bases, with 7 bases between them. The CDR3 totals 14 residues. Germline CDR1 SGHDT, CDR2 YYEEEE. Healthy individuals who donated bone marrow served as the donors. The receptor's source is a woman between 40 and 50 years old in good health and CMV-seronegative. V gene TRBV5-6 combines with J gene TRBJ2-7; the D gene is possibly TRBD1 (5 bases). The material sequenced was PBMCs. The CDR3: CASSLDRNSYEQYF. The CDR3 DNA reads TGTGCCAGCAGCTTGGACAGGAACTCCTACGAGCAGTACTTC.